Listed below are T cell receptor beta chains from one sample, sequenced in a study of molecular identifiers for immune sequencing clone quantification. TCRdb called the PCR reads again in MiXCR, with one record for every CDR3 protein. The table has roughly 93,000 distinct CDR3 sequences, under 20% seen once. Sequencing was carried out using naive CD8+ T cells from blood, with Jurkat cell RNA spiked in. These receptors originate from a human donor in good health. Some libraries in this study had Jurkat cell RNA spiked in. Each CDR3 is given with its conserved first and last residue. Each record gives: J gene, clone size, V gene, D gene, CDR3 DNA, CDR3 protein. A D gene is named only where the DNA matches it firmly. Some rows mark clone size as missing; the rest say once, few, many or name a class of expanded clone.

j_call: TRBJ2-1
clone_size: -
v_call: TRBV27
d_call: -
cdr3_nt: TGTGCCAGCAGTTTCGAGAGGCCGGGGACGAATGAGCAGTTCTTC
cdr3_aa: CASSFERPGTNEQFF

j_call: TRBJ1-3
clone_size: many
v_call: TRBV29-1
d_call: TRBD1
cdr3_nt: TGCAGCGTTGAGACAGGGATGCAAAACACCATATATTTT
cdr3_aa: CSVETGMQNTIYF

j_call: TRBJ2-7
clone_size: many
v_call: TRBV30
d_call: -
cdr3_nt: TGTGCCTGGGGAGGGGACAGTTCGACCTACGAGCAGTACTTC
cdr3_aa: CAWGGDSSTYEQYF

j_call: TRBJ1-1
clone_size: once
v_call: TRBV5-3
d_call: -
cdr3_nt: TGTGCCAGCAGCTGGTTGGCAGCGAACACTGAAGCTTTCTTT
cdr3_aa: CASSWLAANTEAFF

j_call: TRBJ2-2
clone_size: many
v_call: TRBV13
d_call: TRBD1
cdr3_nt: TGTGCCAGCAGCATCGACAGGGGGCGAGGTACCGGGGAGCTGTTTTTT
cdr3_aa: CASSIDRGRGTGELFF

j_call: TRBJ2-7
clone_size: -
v_call: TRBV30
d_call: -
cdr3_nt: TGTGCCTGGAGTGTACTTACGGGACAACCGACCTACGAGCAGTACTTC
cdr3_aa: CAWSVLTGQPTYEQYF

j_call: TRBJ1-5
clone_size: many
v_call: TRBV6-2/TRBV6-3
d_call: -
cdr3_nt: TGTGCCAGCAGTTACCGGGAATACAATCAGCCCCAGCATTTT
cdr3_aa: CASSYREYNQPQHF

j_call: TRBJ2-7
clone_size: many
v_call: TRBV4-3
d_call: TRBD1
cdr3_nt: TGCGCCAGCAGCCAAGCCCAGGGGGCTTGGGAGCAGTACTTC
cdr3_aa: CASSQAQGAWEQYF

j_call: TRBJ2-3
clone_size: few
v_call: TRBV10-3
d_call: -
cdr3_nt: TGTGCCATCAGTGAGGGCTACTCTAGCACAGATACGCAGTATTTT
cdr3_aa: CAISEGYSSTDTQYF

j_call: TRBJ2-1
clone_size: many
v_call: TRBV11-2
d_call: TRBD2
cdr3_nt: TGTGCCAGCAGCTTACTGGCTAGCGGGAATGAGCAGTTCTTC
cdr3_aa: CASSLLASGNEQFF

j_call: TRBJ2-3
clone_size: many
v_call: TRBV9
d_call: -
cdr3_nt: TGTGCCAGCAGCGTAGTCCCGGGCACAGATACGCAGTATTTT
cdr3_aa: CASSVVPGTDTQYF

j_call: TRBJ2-7
clone_size: many
v_call: TRBV6-5
d_call: -
cdr3_nt: TGTGCCAGCAGTTACTCGAGGGTCTACGAGCAGTACTTC
cdr3_aa: CASSYSRVYEQYF

j_call: TRBJ2-5
clone_size: -
v_call: TRBV4-3
d_call: -
cdr3_nt: TGCGCCAGCAGCCAAGGGCTGCAAGAGACCCAGTACTTC
cdr3_aa: CASSQGLQETQYF

j_call: TRBJ2-7
clone_size: many
v_call: TRBV20-1
d_call: -
cdr3_nt: TGCAGTGCTGATGCGGGACTCCCCTCCTACGAGCAGTACTTC
cdr3_aa: CSADAGLPSYEQYF

j_call: TRBJ2-3
clone_size: many
v_call: TRBV7-9
d_call: -
cdr3_nt: TGTGCCAGCAGCCCGAGGACTACACCTGGAACAGATACGCAGTATTTT
cdr3_aa: CASSPRTTPGTDTQYF

j_call: TRBJ2-7
clone_size: -
v_call: TRBV25-1
d_call: -
cdr3_nt: TGTGCCAGCGGTGAATGCTGGGACGAGCAGTACTTC
cdr3_aa: CASGECWDEQYF

j_call: TRBJ1-1
clone_size: -
v_call: TRBV29-1
d_call: -
cdr3_nt: TGCAGCGTTGGAGACTCGAACGCTGAGGCTTTCTTT
cdr3_aa: CSVGDSNAEAFF

j_call: TRBJ2-7
clone_size: many
v_call: TRBV4-3
d_call: TRBD2
cdr3_nt: TGCGCCAGCAGCCAAGGCGCGGGAGTTAGTGAGCAGTACTTC
cdr3_aa: CASSQGAGVSEQYF

j_call: TRBJ2-2
clone_size: many
v_call: TRBV6-2/TRBV6-3
d_call: -
cdr3_nt: TGTGCCAGCAGTTACCCGGTCTGGCGGGGGAACACCGGGGAGCTGTTTTTT
cdr3_aa: CASSYPVWRGNTGELFF

j_call: TRBJ2-1
clone_size: -
v_call: TRBV4-2
d_call: TRBD1
cdr3_nt: TGTGCCAGCAGCCTGGACAGGGTTGACAATGAGCAGTTCTTC
cdr3_aa: CASSLDRVDNEQFF

j_call: TRBJ1-4
clone_size: many
v_call: TRBV7-9
d_call: -
cdr3_nt: TGTGCCAGCAGCTCTTCAGGGGATACTAATGAAAAACTGTTTTTT
cdr3_aa: CASSSSGDTNEKLFF

j_call: TRBJ2-7
clone_size: few
v_call: TRBV6-2/TRBV6-3
d_call: -
cdr3_nt: TGTGCCAGCAGTTTGACTCAGAGCCCCTACGAGCAGTACTTC
cdr3_aa: CASSLTQSPYEQYF

j_call: TRBJ1-5
clone_size: many
v_call: TRBV6-5
d_call: TRBD1
cdr3_nt: TGTGCCAGCAGTTACTCGGGACAGGCTCAGCCCCAGCATTTT
cdr3_aa: CASSYSGQAQPQHF

j_call: TRBJ1-5
clone_size: many
v_call: TRBV5-6
d_call: TRBD1
cdr3_nt: TGTGCCAGCAGCTTTTCTTCTGAAGGGGGCGGTCAGCCCCAGCATTTT
cdr3_aa: CASSFSSEGGGQPQHF

j_call: TRBJ2-7
clone_size: many
v_call: TRBV7-9
d_call: TRBD2
cdr3_nt: TGTGCCAGCAGCTTGGCTAGCGGGGAGGTTAACGAGCAGTACTTC
cdr3_aa: CASSLASGEVNEQYF

j_call: TRBJ2-5
clone_size: once
v_call: TRBV4-3
d_call: -
cdr3_nt: TGCGCCAGCAGCTGGTACGGACACCAAGAGACCCAGTACTTC
cdr3_aa: CASSWYGHQETQYF

j_call: TRBJ1-1
clone_size: -
v_call: TRBV19
d_call: -
cdr3_nt: TGTGCCAGTAGTCTAGACCCGGGGAACACTGAAGCTTTCTTT
cdr3_aa: CASSLDPGNTEAFF

j_call: TRBJ2-3
clone_size: many
v_call: TRBV6-5
d_call: TRBD2
cdr3_nt: TGTGCCAGTGCCAGGACTAGCGCTAGCACAGATACGCAGTATTTT
cdr3_aa: CASARTSASTDTQYF

j_call: TRBJ2-7
clone_size: many
v_call: TRBV21-1
d_call: -
cdr3_nt: TGTGCCAGCAGCAAAAGGGACAGGTCCTACGAGCAGTACTTC
cdr3_aa: CASSKRDRSYEQYF